The clone carrying this T cell receptor (beta chain) was observed a handful of times. Its antigen is still unknown. This record comes from a study of type 1 regulatory T cells. Background on the study: This in vitro CD4 product, T-allo10, is enriched for Tr1 cells and alloantigen-specific.

CDR1 is DFQATT and CDR2 is SNEGSKA in the germline V gene (reference sequence). The CDR3 extends over 13 amino acids. V was cut by 5 bases and J by 2 bases, with 11 bases left in between. Each CDR3 protein gets one entry after TCRdb re-called the reads with MiXCR. Here the sample spans 60,000 to 75,000 distinct CDR3 sequences, more than 20% being singletons. Study results and caveats: Compared with non-Tr1 cells, Tr1 cells showed a narrower TCR repertoire.

This sequence originates from a human donor in good health. What was sequenced was cultured type 1 regulatory T (Tr1) cells, either the whole culture or a sorted fraction (not recorded which). The rearrangement joins TRBV20-1 to TRBJ2-3; D could derive from TRBD1 or TRBD2 (5 bases each). In DNA form, the CDR3 reads TGCAGTGCTGGCCGGGACCCCACAGATACGCAGTATTTT. Translated: CSAGRDPTDTQYF.